One sample yielded the 15 T cell receptor beta chains listed below, sequenced in a study of post-analysis software for immune sequencing data. Whole-study findings and limits: Compared with controls, patients had more of about 5 TRBV segments, including TRBV5-6, TRBV5-1 and TRBV20-1.

Built from TCR beta cDNA, the libraries had unique molecular identifiers in them. TCRdb used MiXCR to reprocess the PCR reads, holding one entry per CDR3 protein. The sample holds a few hundred thousand distinct CDR3 sequences, roughly 40% seen once. No antigens are known for them. The material sequenced was blood. The receptors come from a girl aged 2 to 10 with multiple sclerosis.

This rearrangement joins TRBV20-1 to TRBJ2-7; weak D call: TRBD1 (6 bases). The end of the DNA aligns better with TRBJ2-4, so the J call may be wrong. The CDR3 loop spans 13 amino acids. Germline V gene lookup returns CDR1 DFQATT and CDR2 SNEGSKA (reference sequence). The CDR3 reads CSALLGTKNIQYF. The DNA of the CDR3 is TGCAGTGCCCTGCTGGGGACAAAAAACATTCAGTACTTC.

The chain recombines TRBV6-5 with TRBJ2-4, with 7 bases lining up with TRBD1. The DNA end is a closer match to TRBJ2-7, so the J assignment may be wrong. Germline V gene data show CDR1 as MNHEY and CDR2 as SVGAGI. The CDR3 has 16 residues. Written as DNA, the CDR3 is TGTGCCAGCAGTTACTCCTACGGCAGGGGGATCTACGAGCAGTACTTC. Its protein is CASSYSYGRGIYEQYF.

The chain couples TRBV12-5 to TRBJ1-5; TRBD1 might be the D (5 bases). The germline V gene encodes CDR1 LGHNT and CDR2 FRNRAP. Trimming removed 5 bases from V and 9 bases from J, with 17 bases in between. The CDR3 covers 14 residues. Written as DNA, the CDR3 is TGTGCTAGTGGTCCTGGGGCATCCAGGTGGCCCCAGCATTTT. Its translation: CASGPGASRWPQHF.

This clonotype occurred once. Here the CDR3 reads CASSVGGSTDTQYF. For the CDR3, the DNA is TGTGCCAGCAGCGTCGGGGGGTCCACAGATACGCAGTATTTT. The rearrangement uses TRBV9 and TRBJ2-3, with 7 bases lining up with TRBD2. CDR3 length: 14 residues. CDR1 is SGDLS and CDR2 is YYNGEE in the germline V gene. V dropped 2 bases and J dropped 2; count of bases not matched to a gene: 2.

This chain connects TRBV5-1 to TRBJ2-7; D call uncertain. The CDR3 covers 14 residues. The V gene lost 1 base and the J gene lost 6 bases, with 14 bases spanning the gap. CDR1 is SGHRS, CDR2 YFSETQ, per germline. CDR3 nucleotides: TGCGCCAGCAGCTTGAATGTGGGGTCGGCCGAGCAGTACTTC. The encoded protein is CASSLNVGSAEQYF.

The chain uses TRBV6-6 and TRBJ2-5; 9 bases map to TRBD1. The CDR3 covers 14 residues. V dropped 6 bases and J dropped 2; count of bases not matched to a gene: 4. Germline V lookup: CDR1 MNHNY, CDR2 SVGAGI (reference sequence). The CDR3 sequence is CASRYGTGQETQYF. The CDR3 region has the DNA TGTGCCAGCAGATACGGGACAGGGCAAGAGACCCAGTACTTC.

This clonotype was detected a few times. The chain has TRBV12-3 or TRBV12-4 and TRBJ1-2; a possible D gene is TRBD1 (6 bases). The V and J ends lost 11 bases and 7 bases respectively, with 32 bases between them. This CDR3 is 17 amino acids long. The CDR3 DNA reads TGTGCCGGCACACAGTCCGGGGTACAGGGCAGGAATAGTGGCTACACCTTC. Translation: CAGTQSGVQGRNSGYTF.

The CDR3 DNA is TGTGCCAGCAGTTACCTAGCGGGGGGCGGTGAGCAGTTCTTC. It yields the protein CASSYLAGGGEQFF. The chain combines TRBV6-5 with TRBJ2-1; 11 positions match TRBD2. After removal of 2 bases from V and 9 bases from J, the junction contained 3 bases not matched to a gene. CDR1 and CDR2 (germline): MNHEY, SVGAGI. The CDR3 spans 14 residues.

This clonotype has only a few counts. The genes are TRBV13 and TRBJ2-1; TRBD2 matches at 10 bases. V shed 1 base and J 8 bases; nucleotides not matched to a gene: 11. CDR1 and CDR2 from the germline V gene are PRHDT and FYEKMQ (reference sequence). CDR3 size: 17 residues. As DNA, the CDR3 is TGTGCCAGCAGCTTAGACCCAGCGGGAGGGGTCGGGGATGAGCAGTTCTTC. The encoded protein is CASSLDPAGGVGDEQFF.

The chain joins TRBV29-1 to TRBJ1-1; D is ambiguous. Trimming pared 4 bases from V and 5 bases from J, leaving 5 bases between. Germline CDR1 reads SQVTM; CDR2 reads ANQGSEA. CDR3 size: 10 residues. The CDR3 nucleotides read TGCAGCGTTGGGGAGACTGAAGCTTTCTTT. Translation gives CSVGETEAFF.

V gene TRBV4-2 combines with J gene TRBJ1-2; D perhaps matches TRBD1 (6 bases). The V end lost 0 bases, the J end lost 6 bases, and 11 bases lay between the germline ends. Germline V gene lookup returns CDR1 LGHNA and CDR2 YNFKEQ. The CDR3 is made up of 14 amino acids. The CDR3 nucleotides are TGTGCCAGCAGCCAAGATGGGGGGGCCGATGGCTACACCTTC. This encodes CASSQDGGADGYTF.

J is TRBJ2-5 and V is TRBV29-1, with 7 positions matching TRBD1. This CDR3 comprises 15 residues. The germline V gene encodes CDR1 SQVTM and CDR2 ANQGSEA. V trimming: 1 base; J trimming: 1 base; junction bases outside the gene matches: 6. The CDR3 is CSVEGGSGGQETQYF. DNA for the CDR3: TGCAGCGTTGAAGGGGGATCAGGGGGCCAAGAGACCCAGTACTTC.

Comments on this clonotype: The junction does not match germline at one end; this may be a read error. V usage is TRBV7-7 and J usage is TRBJ2-5, with D possibly TRBD2 on 6 matching bases. The CDR3 is 13 residues long. The germline V gene encodes CDR1 SSHAT and CDR2 FNYEAQ (reference sequence). DNA of the CDR3: TGTGCTAGCAGCCGGAGCGGGCAAGAGACCCAGTACTTC. This codes for CASSRSGQETQYF.

This clonotype was recorded a few times. J is TRBJ1-6 and V is TRBV20-1; D unresolved. V was cut by 1 base and J by 0 bases, with 4 bases left in between. This CDR3 comprises 14 residues. From germline, CDR1 is DFQATT and CDR2 SNEGSKA (reference sequence). The CDR3 spells CSARVSSYNSPLHF. The DNA of the CDR3 is TGCAGTGCTAGAGTTAGCTCCTATAATTCACCCCTCCACTTT.

This rearrangement joins TRBV20-1 to TRBJ1-1; D possibly corresponds to TRBD1 (5 bases). This CDR3 spans 14 amino acids. Germline V CDR1 and CDR2: DFQATT, SNEGSKA (reference sequence). The V end was cut by 1 base, the J end by 0 bases, with 9 bases between. CDR3 sequence: CSARGGSMNTEAFF. The CDR3 DNA sequence: TGCAGTGCTAGAGGGGGCAGTATGAACACTGAAGCTTTCTTT.